Each of the 27 T cell receptor beta chains below was sequenced from the same sample in a study of pediatric ulcerative colitis. This table comes from immunoSEQ multiplex PCR, and its TCRdb copy is limited to in-frame clones, with some not included. The sample has 15,000 to 20,000 clones, 65% to 75% seen once. The rectum was sampled with one to two pinch biopsies at colonoscopy. Sequences were obtained from gut tissue. Receptor source: a girl under 18 with moderate ulcerative colitis.

This clone has a handful of counts. The CDR3 protein is CSVEDDHPNFYGYTF. CDR3 in DNA: TGCAGCGTTGAAGATGACCATCCAAATTTCTATGGCTACACCTTC. V and J are TRBV29-1 and TRBJ1-2; unclear D gene. Trimming removed 0 bases at V and 4 bases at J, with 15 bases between. This CDR3 has 15 amino acids. Germline V gives CDR1 SQVTM, CDR2 ANQGSEA. The variable domain in full, completed from reference TRBV29-1 and TRBJ1-2, reads SAVISQKPSRDICQRGTSLTIQCQVDSQVTMMFWYRQQPGQSLTLIATANQGSEATYESGFVIDKFPISRPNLTFSTLTVSNMSPEDSSIYLCSVEDDHPNFYGYTFGSGTRLTVV.

This clone was counted a single time. The chain uses TRBV6-6 and TRBJ1-6; the D gene is possibly TRBD1 (5 bases). From germline, CDR1 is MNHNY and CDR2 SVGAGI (reference sequence). The CDR3 loop spans 16 amino acids. Trimming stripped 0 bases from V and 11 bases from J, with 17 bases between. Written as DNA, the CDR3 is TGTGCCAGCAGTTACTCAAATGGGGACTCCCCGGCACCCCTCCACTTT. Encoded protein: CASSYSNGDSPAPLHF.

This clone was found once. This chain connects TRBV9 to TRBJ1-1; unclear D gene. The CDR3 is made up of 13 amino acids. The germline gives CDR1 SGDLS, CDR2 YYNGEE. The V end was cut by 0 bases, the J end by 3 bases, with 6 bases between. This CDR3 is CASSVGQDTEAFF. The CDR3 DNA reads as TGTGCCAGCAGCGTAGGCCAGGACACTGAAGCTTTCTTT.

CDR3 in amino acids: CASTKLAPSYNEQFF. DNA of the CDR3: TGTGCCAGCACCAAACTAGCGCCGTCCTACAATGAGCAGTTCTTC. The genes are TRBV2 and TRBJ2-1; 7 positions match TRBD2. This CDR3 region has 15 residues. Germline values: CDR1 SNHLY, CDR2 FYNNEI. Trimming cost V 7 bases and J 1 base; bases outside gene matches: 7.

The J gene is TRBJ1-4, the V gene TRBV7-9; D gene uncertain. Between the trimmed V and J ends, which lost 3 bases and 5 bases, there was a span of 13 bases. This CDR3 contains 15 residues. In germline, CDR1 is SEHNR, CDR2 FQNEAQ (reference sequence). CDR3 coding DNA: TGTGCCAGCAGCTTGGTTGGACCGCGCAATGAAAAACTGTTTTTT. Residues: CASSLVGPRNEKLFF.

This clone was seen a few times. The chain uses TRBV7-9 and TRBJ1-2; the D is unclear. The CDR3 length is 13 residues. The V gene lost 1 base and the J gene lost 8 bases, with 11 bases spanning the gap. The germline V gene has CDR1 SEHNR and CDR2 FQNEAQ (reference sequence). The CDR3 loop reads CASSLGPLGGYTF. As DNA, the CDR3 is TGTGCCAGCAGCTTAGGCCCTCTCGGGGGCTACACCTTC.

The chain combines TRBV7-9 with TRBJ2-1; TRBD2 aligns across 12 bases. Germline CDR1 SEHNR, CDR2 FQNEAQ (reference sequence). CDR3 size: 15 residues. Trimming removed 5 bases from V and 8 bases from J; junction bases left unmatched: 7. In nucleotides, the CDR3 is TGTGCCAGCAGCCGACGAGCTAGCGGGGGGGATGAGCAGTTCTTC. This gives the protein CASSRRASGGDEQFF. Using reference TRBV7-9 and TRBJ2-1 for the parts outside the CDR3, the full variable domain is DTGVSQNPRHKITKRGQNVTFRCDPISEHNRLYWYRQTLGQGPEFLTYFQNEAQLEKSRLLSDRFSAERPKGSFSTLEIQRTEQGDSAMYLCASSRRASGGDEQFFGPGTRLTVL.

The J gene is TRBJ1-2, the V gene TRBV5-1; D possibly corresponds to TRBD1 (5 bases). Germline CDR1 SGHRS, CDR2 YFSETQ. The CDR3 is 16 residues long. V dropped 3 bases and J dropped 0 bases, with 15 bases sitting between them. The CDR3 reads CASSSATGLTNYGYTF. The CDR3 region has the DNA TGCGCCAGCAGCTCTGCCACAGGACTAACTAACTATGGCTACACCTTC.

This clone was counted a few times. The chain combines TRBV6-6 with TRBJ2-7, with TRBD1 identical over 10 bases. This CDR3 contains 14 residues. CDR1 is MNHNY and CDR2 is SVGAGI in the germline V gene (reference sequence). After removal of 7 bases from V and 4 bases from J, the junction contained 7 bases not matched to a gene. The CDR3 DNA reads as TGTGCCAGCAACAAGGACAGGGGGAATTACGAGCAGTACTTC. Protein: CASNKDRGNYEQYF.

This clone has more than one count but fewer than ten. The J gene is TRBJ2-1, the V gene TRBV5-1; 12 bases map to TRBD2. Trimming removed 0 bases from V and 0 bases from J; junction bases left unmatched: 4. Germline V CDR1 and CDR2: SGHRS, YFSETQ. This CDR3 region has 18 residues. The CDR3 DNA sequence: TGCGCCAGCAGCTTGGCCGCGACTAGCGGGGGCTCCTACAATGAGCAGTTCTTC. It yields the protein CASSLAATSGGSYNEQFF.

This clone was seen only a few times. V usage is TRBV18 and J usage is TRBJ2-2; maybe TRBD1 (5 bases). Germline CDR1 KGHSH, CDR2 LQKENI. V was cut by 4 bases and J by 4 bases, with 16 bases left in between. The CDR3 length is 16 residues. CDR3 in amino acids: CASSRTVSQGTGELFF. Here the CDR3 DNA reads TGTGCCAGCTCACGAACGGTGTCGCAGGGCACCGGGGAGCTGTTTTTT. The complete variable domain, with remaining parts taken from reference TRBV18 and TRBJ2-2, reads NAGVMQNPRHLVRRRGQEARLRCSPMKGHSHVYWYRQLPEEGLKFMVYLQKENIIDESGMPKERFSAEFPKEGPSILRIQQVVRGDSAAYFCASSRTVSQGTGELFFGEGSRLTVL.

The chain uses TRBV4-1 and TRBJ2-3; 9 bases are a match to TRBD2. After removal of 10 bases from V and 0 bases from J, the junction contained 5 bases not matched to a gene. Germline V gene lookup returns CDR1 MGHRA and CDR2 YSYEKL. The CDR3 runs to 14 residues. CDR3 nucleotide sequence: TGCGCCACCGCTAGCGGGGTTAGCACAGATACGCAGTATTTT. Its translation is CATASGVSTDTQYF.

This chain joins TRBV19 and TRBJ1-2; maybe TRBD1 (5 bases). CDR1 and CDR2 from the germline V gene are LNHDA and SQIVND (reference sequence). This CDR3 has 12 residues. Trimming removed 5 bases from V and 3 bases from J, with 7 bases in between. CDR3 DNA sequence: TGTGCCAGTAGTTCGACAGACTATGGCTACACCTTC. This encodes CASSSTDYGYTF.

The chain carries TRBV19 and TRBJ2-2; 11 nucleotides match TRBD1. This CDR3 has 15 residues. With 5 bases clipped from V and 4 bases from J, the junction kept 3 bases outside the gene matches. Germline CDR1 reads LNHDA; CDR2 reads SQIVND (reference sequence). CDR3 DNA sequence: TGTGCCAGTAGTTCCGGGACAGGGGGCACCGGGGAGCTGTTTTTT. It yields the protein CASSSGTGGTGELFF.

This CDR3 is CASSPGTSGTQETQYF. For the CDR3, the DNA is TGCGCCAGCAGCCCCGGGACTAGCGGGACACAAGAGACCCAGTACTTC. The gene calls are TRBV5-1 and TRBJ2-5; TRBD2 matches 13 bases. J lost 2 bases, V lost 4 bases, and 5 bases had no gene match. Germline V lookup: CDR1 SGHRS, CDR2 YFSETQ. The CDR3 totals 16 residues.

The genes are TRBV7-9 and TRBJ2-1; 7 nucleotides agree with TRBD1. Looked up from germline, CDR1 is SEHNR and CDR2 is FQNEAQ (reference sequence). Trimming removed 3 bases from V and 2 bases from J; junction bases left unmatched: 4. CDR3 length: 15 amino acids. The CDR3 here is CASSFRQGTYNEQFF. The CDR3 region has the DNA TGTGCCAGCAGCTTCCGACAGGGTACCTACAATGAGCAGTTCTTC. Filled out from reference TRBV7-9 and TRBJ2-1, the complete variable domain reads DTGVSQNPRHKITKRGQNVTFRCDPISEHNRLYWYRQTLGQGPEFLTYFQNEAQLEKSRLLSDRFSAERPKGSFSTLEIQRTEQGDSAMYLCASSFRQGTYNEQFFGPGTRLTVL.

A single count supports this clone. V gene TRBV6-1 combines with J gene TRBJ2-7; 15 nucleotides line up with TRBD2. V trimming: 2 bases; J trimming: 5 bases; junction bases outside the gene matches: 22. This CDR3 is built from 22 residues. Germline V gene data show CDR1 as MNHNS and CDR2 as SASEGT. This CDR3 is CASSEMDSSVGLAGGLGHEQYF. As DNA, the CDR3 is TGTGCCAGCAGTGAAATGGACAGCTCCGTAGGACTAGCGGGGGGGCTTGGCCACGAGCAGTACTTC.

As regards this clone: One junction end does not reproduce the germline sequence, and a read error may be involved. The V and J genes are TRBV7-7 and TRBJ2-3; 7 bases agree with TRBD2. CDR1 and CDR2 from the germline V gene are SSHAT and FNYEAQ (reference sequence). CDR3 length: 13 residues. The CDR3 coding sequence is TGTGCTAGCAGCGGGTCTAGCGGCACGCCGCAGTATTTT. This gives the protein CASSGSSGTPQYF. Complete variable domain (other parts from reference TRBV7-7 and TRBJ2-3): GAGVSQSPRYKVTKRGQDVTLRCDPISSHATLYWYQQALGQGPEFLTYFNYEAQPDKSGLPSDRFSAERPEGSISTLTIQRTEQRDSAMYRCASSGSSGTPQYFGPGTRLTVL.

A few counts support this clone. Other nucleotide sequences from this sample produce the same CDR3. The rearrangement uses TRBV29-1 and TRBJ2-3, with a tentative D call TRBD2 (5 bases). The CDR3 contains 16 residues. The V gene's germline CDR1 is SQVTM and CDR2 ANQGSEA. Deletions cut 0 bases from V and 0 bases from J, with 13 bases between. CDR3 region: CSVEDRYRGSTDTQYF. CDR3 nucleotides: TGCAGCGTTGAAGATAGATATCGGGGAAGCACAGATACGCAGTATTTT.

This clone was seen a single time. The chain combines TRBV11-1 with TRBJ2-1; D unclear. Trimming stripped 5 bases from V and 11 bases from J, with 13 bases between. This CDR3 is built from 12 residues. Germline V gene lookup returns CDR1 SGHAT and CDR2 FQDESV (reference sequence). CDR3 sequence (DNA): TGTGCCAGCAGCCCAGACCGGGCCCAGCAGTTCTTC. Encoded protein: CASSPDRAQQFF.

This rearrangement joins TRBV6-5 to TRBJ1-1; TRBD1 is a possible D gene (5 bases). Per germline, CDR1 MNHEY and CDR2 SVGAGI. There are 13 residues in the CDR3. V was pared by 7 bases and J by 0 bases, with 9 bases between. CDR3 sequence reads: CASNPGLNTEAFF. The CDR3 DNA follows: TGTGCCAGCAACCCGGGACTGAACACTGAAGCTTTCTTT.

A few counts support this clone. This chain uses TRBV9 with TRBJ2-2; D uncertain. There are 16 residues in the CDR3. Trimming pared 0 bases from V and 3 bases from J, leaving 12 bases between. Germline loops: CDR1 SGDLS, CDR2 YYNGEE. The CDR3 sequence is CASSVELRVDTGELFF. CDR3 DNA: TGTGCCAGCAGCGTAGAACTCCGGGTGGACACCGGGGAGCTGTTTTTT.

J is TRBJ2-2 and V is TRBV7-9; D is uncertain. The CDR3 covers 15 residues. Germline lookup yields CDR1 SEHNR and CDR2 FQNEAQ (reference sequence). Trimming pared 5 bases from V and 7 bases from J, leaving 17 bases between. CDR3 sequence (DNA): TGTGCCAGCAGCCTAGACGCGGTGGCTTACGGGGAGCTGTTTTTT. Translating it yields CASSLDAVAYGELFF.

The CDR3 nucleotides read TGTGCCAGCAGTGACAGGGTCACTGAAGCTTTCTTT. Translated, it gives CASSDRVTEAFF. The V and J genes are TRBV6-1 and TRBJ1-1; tentatively, D is TRBD1 (5 bases). Deletions cut 3 bases from V and 4 bases from J, with 6 bases between. Germline assignment: CDR1 MNHNS and CDR2 SASEGT. The CDR3 runs to 12 residues.

This chain uses TRBV4-2 with TRBJ1-1; 9 nucleotides match TRBD1. The CDR3 runs 16 residues. CDR1 and CDR2 (germline): LGHNA, YNFKEQ. The V segment lost 4 bases and the J segment 1 base; nucleotides outside the gene matches: 7. CDR3 amino acids: CASSLLPGQGNTEAFF. CDR3 sequence (DNA): TGTGCCAGCAGCCTTCTCCCGGGACAGGGGAACACTGAAGCTTTCTTT.

The genes are TRBV21-1 and TRBJ2-1; the DNA was not used to check the table's D call, TRBD1. TRBV21-1 counts as a pseudogene. The CDR3 spans 16 residues. CDR3 bases: TGTGCCAGCAGCAAAGGGACAACGAGCTCCTACAATGAGCAGTTCTTC. Translated, it gives CASSKGTTSSYNEQFF.

The chain combines TRBV18 with TRBJ2-1; the D is unclear. CDR3 length equals 13 residues. Germline CDR1 KGHSH, CDR2 LQKENI. Deletions cut 3 bases from V and 10 bases from J, with 13 bases between. The CDR3 here is CASSPSDTREQFF. CDR3 in DNA: TGTGCCAGCTCACCCTCAGACACACGCGAGCAGTTCTTC.